This TCR beta chain was observed in a study of T-cell memory formation after mild COVID-19. With constant-segment primers, 5'RACE yielded cDNA libraries of TCR alpha and TCR beta that carried sample barcodes and UMIs. TCRdb fed the 5' RACE reads into MiXCR, producing one record per CDR3 protein. The data contain roughly 400,000 distinct CDR3 sequences, approximately 19% of them singletons. CDR1 is KGHDR, CDR2 SFDVKD, per germline. V lost 4 bases and J 8 bases, leaving 16 bases between the germline ends. The CDR3 consists of 14 residues. This clonotype turned up a few times. The rearrangement uses TRBV24-1 and TRBJ1-1, with D tentatively TRBD1 (5 bases). This receptor was obtained from a man aged 18 to 29 who had mild COVID-19 (a few samples of this study predate the infection). Cell type and time point are not known. Sequenced: PBMCs or a T cell subset sorted from them (not recorded which). The CDR3 loop is CATSERKRREEAFF. Written as DNA, the CDR3 is TGTGCCACCAGTGAGCGCAAACGCAGGGAAGAAGCTTTCTTT.